This entry features one T cell receptor (beta chain) sequence. The record originates from a study of blood T cell repertoires in COVID-19. Study context: Sources were T cells, B-cell-depleted T cells, or PBMCs; the material itself was cDNA or gDNA.

As processed by the authors: Amplification of reference gene primers provided the estimated nucleated cell counts. Profiled with immunoSEQ multiplex PCR; TCRdb holds only in-frame clones, not every one. Clone size and the V and J calls come from that table; the DNA yielded D and trimming. The sample has 90,000 to 140,000 clones, 65% to 90% seen once. The sequencing input was peripheral blood. This clonotype was sampled from a man aged 45 to 65 with acute or convalescent COVID-19.

The CDR3 is CASSATGTGGSNTGELFF. CDR3 bases: TGTGCCAGCAGTGCCACCGGGACGGGGGGATCGAACACCGGGGAGCTGTTTTTT. This sequence joins TRBV28 and TRBJ2-2, with 7 positions matching TRBD2. The CDR3 length is 18 residues. Germline V gene sequence: CDR1 MDHEN, CDR2 SYDVKM. V lost 5 bases and J lost 0; bases outside the gene matches: 12.